Listed below are T cell receptor beta chains from one sample, sequenced in a study of T-cell reconstitution after alpha-beta-depleted transplantation in children. TCRdb re-derived calls from the PCR reads in MiXCR, one entry per CDR3 protein. The sample lists 250,000 to 300,000 distinct CDR3 sequences, 9.5% to 13% occurring once. Sequences were derived from peripheral blood, sampled 180 days after TCRalphabeta/CD19-depleted stem cell transplant. Source of these receptors: a male patient between 2 and 15 years old who had a stem cell transplant for chronic granulomatous disease, so the T cells may come from the graft donor. CDR3s include the opening cysteine and the closing phenylalanine or tryptophan. Each record gives: D gene, V gene, clone size, J gene, CDR3 DNA, CDR3 protein. D genes are given only for firm matches. Size is omitted from some rows. Given values are once, few, many or a class for expanded clones.

>-|TRBV12-3/TRBV12-4|many|TRBJ2-7
TGTGCCAGCCAGCCGGCGGGGATGGACGAGCAGTACTTC
CASQPAGMDEQYF
>TRBD1|TRBV7-8|many|TRBJ2-7
TGTGCCACTCTACAGGGGCCTCCCTACGAGCAGTACTTC
CATLQGPPYEQYF
>TRBD1|TRBV4-2|-|TRBJ2-2
TGTGCCAGCAGCCAAGCGCCGGGACAGGCTCGTTGGAGGGAGCTGTTTTTT
CASSQAPGQARWRELFF
>TRBD2|TRBV5-1|many|TRBJ2-2
TGCGCCAGCAGTGTTGTGACTAGCGGCACCGGGGAGCTGTTTTTT
CASSVVTSGTGELFF
>-|TRBV29-1|many|TRBJ1-2
TGCAGCGCCGGCAGGAACTATGGCTACACCTTC
CSAGRNYGYTF
>-|TRBV7-3|many|TRBJ2-3
TGTGCCAGCAGTTCTACTGGGATGGGCACAGATACGCAGTATTTT
CASSSTGMGTDTQYF
>-|TRBV7-2|many|TRBJ1-2
TGTGCCAGCAGCCTCAACATGGCCTTCTATGGCTACACCTTC
CASSLNMAFYGYTF
>TRBD2|TRBV20-1|many|TRBJ2-1
TGCAGTGCTAGAGGTAAACTAGCGGGAAGAGACTACAATGAGCAGTTCTTC
CSARGKLAGRDYNEQFF
>TRBD1|TRBV12-3/TRBV12-4|many|TRBJ1-5
TGTGCCAGCAGTTTGGGACAGGGCATGGGGCAGCCCCAGCATTTT
CASSLGQGMGQPQHF
>-|TRBV12-3/TRBV12-4|many|TRBJ2-6
TGTGCCAGCAGTCCCCCGGGCGTCCTGACTTTC
CASSPPGVLTF
>TRBD1|TRBV10-3|many|TRBJ1-6
TGTGCCATCAGTGATACCGGACAGGGCTCCTATAATTCACCCCTCCACTTT
CAISDTGQGSYNSPLHF
>-|TRBV5-1|many|TRBJ2-7
TGCGCCAGCAGCGAATCACAGGGTACCCCCTACGAGCAGTACTTC
CASSESQGTPYEQYF
>TRBD2|TRBV23-1|many|TRBJ2-1
TGCGCCAGCAGTCATCTGGGACTAGCGAGTGACAATGAGCAGTTCTTC
CASSHLGLASDNEQFF
>TRBD2|TRBV2|-|TRBJ2-2
TGTGCCAGCAGAAAGCGGGAGAACACCGGGGAGCTGTTTTTT
CASRKRENTGELFF